Shown below are 17 T cell receptor beta chains from a single sample sequenced in a study of spatial heterogeneity in lung cancer. TCRdb reprocessed the 5' RACE reads via MiXCR and lists one record per CDR3 protein. The table records over 950 distinct CDR3 sequences, roughly an eighth of them present only once. As to time point: sample taken at primary tumor resection. These receptors have no known antigen. General observations from the study: In tumors, expanded intratumoral alpha and beta TCR counts tracked mutation counts.

Specimen: lung tumor tissue, collected at surgery. The source of these receptors is a male donor with early-stage non-small cell lung cancer.

This sequence joins TRBV6-5 and TRBJ2-7; D is uncertain. Trimming removed 5 bases from V and 5 bases from J, with 7 bases in between. Germline V gene sequence: CDR1 MNHEY, CDR2 SVGAGI. The CDR3 has 11 amino acids. The CDR3 nucleotides read TGTGCCAGCAGTCACGGCGACGAGCAGTACTTC. Amino acids: CASSHGDEQYF.

By proportion, this clonotype is medium-sized. The chain recombines TRBV7-2 with TRBJ2-3, with TRBD2 identical over 9 bases. Germline-derived CDR1 and CDR2 are SGHTA and FQGNSA. V shed 11 bases and J 2 bases; nucleotides not matched to a gene: 5. The length of the CDR3 is 13 residues. CDR3 nucleotides: TGTGCCGGAGGCGGGAGGGCCACAGATACGCAGTATTTT. Translating it yields CAGGGRATDTQYF.

This clonotype was picked up many times. The V gene is TRBV20-1, the J gene TRBJ2-3, with D perhaps matching TRBD1 or TRBD2 (5 bases each). CDR1 is DFQATT and CDR2 is SNEGSKA in the germline V gene (reference sequence). Trimming left V 0 bases short and J 0 bases short, with 16 bases between. The CDR3 has 17 residues. The CDR3 DNA follows: TGCAGTGCTAGAGATTGGGGTGTCGGGGCTAGCACAGATACGCAGTATTTT. This translates into CSARDWGVGASTDTQYF.

For this clonotype: A much more abundant neighbour one base away suggests this may be a read error. The gene calls are TRBV3-1 and TRBJ2-7, with 9 nucleotides matching TRBD2. The CDR3 runs to 19 residues. V trimming: 1 base; J trimming: 3 bases; junction bases outside the gene matches: 16. Looked up from germline, CDR1 is LGHDT and CDR2 is YNNKEL (reference sequence). The CDR3 loop is CASSQALQWGLANRYEQYF. The CDR3 DNA reads TGTGCCAGCAGCCAAGCGCTCCAATGGGGACTAGCCAATCGCTACGAGCAGTACTTC.

This sequence joins TRBV18 and TRBJ2-3; no clear D. CDR3 length: 13 amino acids. The germline gives CDR1 KGHSH, CDR2 LQKENI. The ends were cut back, 6 bases at V and 5 bases at J, with 12 bases in the middle. CDR3 in DNA: TGTGCCAGCTCCCCCCTCCCCAAAGATACGCAGTATTTT. This translates into CASSPLPKDTQYF.

This clonotype was recorded at least ten times. The chain links TRBV18 to TRBJ1-1; no clear D. There are 15 residues in the CDR3. Deletions cut 1 base from V and 0 bases from J, with 9 bases between. CDR1 is KGHSH and CDR2 is LQKENI in the germline V gene. Written as DNA, the CDR3 is TGTGCCAGCTCACCACAGGGATCCGTGAACACTGAAGCTTTCTTT. It encodes CASSPQGSVNTEAFF.

This clonotype rates as medium-sized (0.01 to 0.1%). The chain combines TRBV2 with TRBJ2-3, with D possibly matching TRBD2 (6 bases). This CDR3 is built from 13 residues. CDR1 is SNHLY and CDR2 is FYNNEI in the germline V gene. V dropped 5 bases and J dropped 8 bases, with 14 bases sitting between them. The CDR3 DNA follows: TGTGCCAGCAGTCAGCTACCGGGACTTACGCAGTATTTT. Residues: CASSQLPGLTQYF.

In this sample, this clonotype is medium-sized. The V and J genes are TRBV20-1 and TRBJ1-1; 9 nucleotides match TRBD1. CDR1 is DFQATT and CDR2 is SNEGSKA in the germline V gene (reference sequence). Trimming cost V 2 bases and J 4 bases; bases outside gene matches: 2. CDR3 length: 13 residues. CDR3 in amino acids: CSARPQGATEAFF. The CDR3 nucleotides are TGCAGTGCTAGACCACAGGGGGCCACTGAAGCTTTCTTT.

By share, this clonotype counts as large. The chain has TRBV20-1 and TRBJ1-6, with D tentatively TRBD1 (5 bases). Trimming cost V 6 bases and J 7 bases, with 19 bases left between them. This CDR3 comprises 15 residues. Germline CDR1 reads DFQATT; CDR2 reads SNEGSKA (reference sequence). The CDR3 DNA sequence: TGCAGTGCAGGGGACTATAGCAAGATAAATTCACCCCTCCACTTT. This encodes CSAGDYSKINSPLHF.

This clonotype is medium-sized. Here the CDR3 reads CASSVATGRTQETQYF. CDR3 sequence (DNA): TGTGCCAGCAGCGTAGCTACGGGGAGAACCCAAGAGACCCAGTACTTC. The chain employs TRBV9 and TRBJ2-5, with D maybe TRBD2 (5 bases). This CDR3 region has 16 residues. CDR1 SGDLS and CDR2 YYNGEE come from the germline V gene. The germline V and J ends were trimmed by 0 bases and 1 base, with 13 bases remaining between them.

In its sample, this clonotype was seen a few times. CDR3 nucleotides: TGTGCCAGCAGCCTGCCGCGTGGAGAGGCCTCCTACGAGCAGTACTTC. Its translation is CASSLPRGEASYEQYF. The V gene is TRBV11-1, the J gene TRBJ2-7; no firm D call. V was pared by 5 bases and J by 0 bases, with 17 bases between. The V gene's germline CDR1 is SGHAT and CDR2 FQDESV (reference sequence). The CDR3 consists of 16 residues.

By sample fraction, this clonotype is medium-sized. This chain joins TRBV24-1 and TRBJ1-5; possible D gene TRBD1, 5 bases. The V end was cut by 6 bases, the J end by 1 base, with 9 bases between. CDR3 length equals 14 residues. CDR1 KGHDR and CDR2 SFDVKD come from the germline V gene. The CDR3 reads CATSPGRSNQPQHF. CDR3 nucleotide sequence: TGTGCCACCAGTCCAGGGAGGAGCAATCAGCCCCAGCATTTT.

By share, this clonotype ranks as medium-sized. The CDR3 loop is CASSSSTGGKPLRAFF. As DNA, the CDR3 is TGTGCCAGCAGTTCCTCGACAGGAGGGAAGCCTCTGAGAGCTTTCTTT. J is TRBJ1-1 and V is TRBV28; weak D call: TRBD1 (6 bases). V lost 4 bases and J 10 bases, leaving 25 bases between the germline ends. This CDR3 has 16 residues. In germline, CDR1 is MDHEN, CDR2 SYDVKM.

The rearrangement links TRBV7-8 to TRBJ2-6; 9 bases are shared with TRBD1. The CDR3 sequence is 18 residues long. Germline CDR1 reads SGHVS; CDR2 reads FQNEAQ. Trimming at V came to 5 bases and at J to 1 base, leaving 9 bases not matched to a gene. The CDR3 protein is CASSKVPGQGSGANVLTF. The CDR3 nucleotides read TGTGCCAGCAGCAAGGTTCCGGGACAGGGATCTGGGGCCAACGTCCTGACTTTC.

This clonotype counts as medium-sized. The chain employs TRBV11-2 and TRBJ1-2; 8 bases line up with TRBD1. J gave up 4 bases and V 6 bases, and 4 bases lay outside the gene matches. CDR1 is SGHAT, CDR2 FQNNGV, per germline. The length of the CDR3 is 13 residues. CDR3 sequence reads: CASSSGQGYGYTF. CDR3 sequence (DNA): TGTGCCAGCAGTTCAGGACAGGGCTATGGCTACACCTTC.

This clonotype qualifies as medium-sized (0.01 to 0.1%). The rearrangement links TRBV19 to TRBJ2-5, with D possibly matching TRBD1 (6 bases). Germline-derived CDR1 and CDR2 are LNHDA and SQIVND (reference sequence). Trimming removed 7 bases from V and 2 bases from J, with 17 bases in between. The CDR3 runs to 15 residues. CDR3 sequence (DNA): TGTGCCAGTATGGAGCAGGGGCGTTTACAAGAGACCCAGTACTTC. The encoded protein is CASMEQGRLQETQYF.

By share, this clonotype ranks as medium-sized (0.01 to 0.1%). The DNA of the CDR3 is TGTGCCATCAGTGGGACGGACAGGGCCCTCGATGGCTACACCTTC. Its protein is CAISGTDRALDGYTF. This chain links TRBV10-3 with TRBJ1-2; TRBD1 matches 8 bases. This CDR3 comprises 15 residues. Germline assignment: CDR1 ENHRY and CDR2 SYGVKD. Trimming at V came to 4 bases and at J to 6 bases, leaving 10 bases not matched to a gene.